This TCR beta chain was obtained from a study of blood T cell repertoires in COVID-19. Study-wide context: There were acute and convalescent COVID-19 samples, and they came from the United States, Italy and Spain. T cells, B-cell-depleted T cells, or PBMCs supplied cDNA or gDNA.

As processed by the authors: Amplified reference gene primers provided the basis for estimating nucleated cell counts. Libraries were prepared by immunoSEQ multiplex PCR; TCRdb keeps only in-frame clonotypes and omits some of them. V and J calls plus clone size are reproduced from that table; the DNA served to infer D and trimming. This table holds about 180,000 clones, around 79% found once. The CDR3 extends over 16 amino acids. The germline V gene encodes CDR1 SGHDT and CDR2 YYEEEE. V lost 0 bases and J 2 bases, leaving 9 bases between the germline ends. The rearrangement joins TRBV5-6 to TRBJ2-6; maybe TRBD1 (5 bases). This TCR derives from a woman between 65 and 79 years old with acute or convalescent COVID-19. Material for sequencing was peripheral blood. In DNA, the CDR3 is TGTGCCAGCAGCTTGGTCAGGGCCACTGGGGCCAACGTCCTGACTTTC. This translates into CASSLVRATGANVLTF.